These 26 T cell receptor beta chains were sequenced from one sample in a study of CD8+ T cells in alopecia areata. Following RNA extraction, reverse transcription yielded cDNA that acted as the sequencing template. The data were produced by immunoSEQ multiplex PCR, yet TCRdb's version contains in-frame clones alone and is incomplete. The sample lists roughly 250,000 clones; 67% were seen once. Specimen: CD4+ T cells sorted from blood, collected at week 0. Every receptor here comes from a human donor with alopecia areata.

The chain is built from TRBV5-1 and TRBJ2-6, with unresolved D. This CDR3 contains 15 residues. With 4 bases removed from V and 1 base from J, the gap between germline ends came to 9 bases. Germline V gives CDR1 SGHRS, CDR2 YFSETQ. The CDR3 protein is CASSPGRSGANVLTF. The CDR3 nucleotides are TGCGCCAGCAGCCCTGGACGGTCTGGGGCCAACGTCCTGACTTTC.

The chain links TRBV5-4 to TRBJ2-2; no firm D call. The ends were cut back, 5 bases at V and 5 bases at J, with 7 bases in the middle. Per germline, CDR1 SGHNT and CDR2 YYREEE (reference sequence). CDR3 length: 12 residues. The CDR3 is CASRTITGELFF. CDR3 in DNA: TGTGCCAGCAGGACAATTACCGGGGAGCTGTTTTTT.

The chain combines TRBV9 with TRBJ2-7, with a tentative D call TRBD2 (6 bases). The CDR3 is 15 amino acids. Germline values: CDR1 SGDLS, CDR2 YYNGEE. The V end lost 0 bases, the J end lost 2 bases, and 12 bases lay between the germline ends. For the CDR3, the DNA is TGTGCCAGCAGCGTAGGTCTCGGGAGTACCTACGAGCAGTACTTC. This encodes CASSVGLGSTYEQYF.

The chain recombines TRBV7-9 with TRBJ2-1, with 8 bases fitting TRBD2. Germline CDR1 and CDR2: SEHNR and FQNEAQ (reference sequence). This CDR3 comprises 15 residues. With V trimmed by 6 bases and J by 3 bases, 7 bases remained unmatched. The CDR3 reads CASSPPGLGYNEQFF. CDR3 coding DNA: TGTGCCAGCAGTCCCCCGGGACTAGGCTACAATGAGCAGTTCTTC.

The V call is TRBV7-2, the J call TRBJ2-5; no clear D gene. Germline CDR1 SGHTA, CDR2 FQGNSA. This CDR3 comprises 15 residues. V lost 5 bases and J lost 2, with 15 bases in between. The CDR3 is CASSLGRLFQETQYF. The CDR3 bases are TGTGCCAGCAGCCTCGGTAGGCTTTTTCAAGAGACCCAGTACTTC.

The chain uses TRBV30 and TRBJ1-1, with D perhaps TRBD1 (6 bases). The ends were cut back, 6 bases at V and 8 bases at J, with 13 bases in the middle. The CDR3 is made up of 11 amino acids. The germline V gene encodes CDR1 GTSNPN and CDR2 SVGIG (reference sequence). The CDR3: CACSATGEAFF. The CDR3, as DNA: TGTGCCTGCTCGGCGACAGGCGAAGCTTTCTTT. The full variable domain, with the rest looked up from reference TRBV30 and TRBJ1-1, is SQTIHQWPATLVQPVGSPLSLECTVEGTSNPNLYWYRQAAGRGLQLLFYSVGIGQISSEVPQNLSASRPQDRQFILSSKKLLLSDSGFYLCACSATGEAFFGQGTRLTVV.

This clone was detected only a few times. The chain joins TRBV5-1 to TRBJ1-1, with no clear D. The CDR3 consists of 13 residues. The V gene's germline CDR1 is SGHRS and CDR2 YFSETQ. V was clipped by 5 bases and J by 1 base, with 9 bases between them. As DNA, the CDR3 is TGCGCCAGCAGACCGAGGGAGAACACTGAAGCTTTCTTT. This codes for CASRPRENTEAFF.

CDR3 bases: TGTGCCAGCAGCCGGGGAGGAGTCTCTGGGGCCAACGTCCTGACTTTC. Its protein product is CASSRGGVSGANVLTF. The chain employs TRBV5-4 and TRBJ2-6, with D perhaps TRBD2 (6 bases). CDR3 length: 16 residues. V was pared by 4 bases and J by 0 bases, with 11 bases between. Germline CDR1 and CDR2: SGHNT and YYREEE (reference sequence).

The V gene is TRBV29-1, the J gene TRBJ2-7; either TRBD1 or TRBD2 may supply D (7 bases each). The CDR3 is made up of 14 amino acids. CDR1 is SQVTM and CDR2 is ANQGSEA in the germline V gene. V gave up 8 bases and J gave up 3 bases, with 20 bases separating them. The CDR3 DNA is TGCAGCCTCCAGGGGGGGACCCGATTCTACGAGCAGTACTTC. It encodes CSLQGGTRFYEQYF.

This clone was seen only a few times. This chain links TRBV30 with TRBJ1-4, with D perhaps TRBD1 (5 bases). Per germline, CDR1 GTSNPN and CDR2 SVGIG (reference sequence). V lost 3 bases and J 8 bases, leaving 16 bases between the germline ends. The CDR3 length is 14 residues. The CDR3 reads CAWRGPGTGEKLFF. In DNA, the CDR3 is TGTGCCTGGAGGGGTCCCGGGACTGGAGAAAAACTGTTTTTT.

The chain joins TRBV6-1 to TRBJ2-3; no clear D gene. The CDR3 is 10 amino acids. Trimming shortened V by 8 bases and J by 5 bases, and 5 bases separated the two germline ends. Germline V CDR1 and CDR2: MNHNS, SASEGT. The CDR3 region has the DNA TGTGCCAGCGCGCGAGATACGCAGTATTTT. This codes for CASARDTQYF.

The CDR3 DNA is TGTGCCAGCAGCGAGGCGGGAAACAACGCTGAAGCTTTCTTT. The encoded protein is CASSEAGNNAEAFF. This rearrangement joins TRBV7-9 to TRBJ1-1, with D unclear. Per the germline V gene, CDR1 is SEHNR and CDR2 is FQNEAQ (reference sequence). V shed 5 bases and J shed 6 bases, with 16 bases lying between them. The CDR3 consists of 14 residues.

This clone has just a few counts. The gene calls are TRBV19 and TRBJ2-6; possibly TRBD1 for D (6 bases). The CDR3 is 17 amino acids. Germline V gives CDR1 LNHDA, CDR2 SQIVND (reference sequence). Trimming stripped 6 bases from V and 1 base from J, with 16 bases between. CDR3: CASSRGPTGSGANVLTF. CDR3 bases: TGTGCCAGTAGCAGGGGACCCACAGGTTCTGGGGCCAACGTCCTGACTTTC.

This clone has only a few counts. The V gene is TRBV5-1, the J gene TRBJ2-1; perhaps TRBD1 as D (6 bases). The V end lost 4 bases, the J end lost 4 bases, and 12 bases lay between the germline ends. The CDR3 has 14 residues. Germline V CDR1 and CDR2: SGHRS, YFSETQ. CDR3: CASSASDSYNEQFF. The CDR3 nucleotides are TGCGCCAGCAGCGCCTCGGACAGTTACAATGAGCAGTTCTTC.

The CDR3 protein is CAWSVIANTGELFF. The CDR3 DNA sequence: TGTGCCTGGAGTGTAATTGCGAACACCGGGGAGCTGTTTTTT. J is TRBJ2-2 and V is TRBV30; D call uncertain. Germline V gene data show CDR1 as GTSNPN and CDR2 as SVGIG (reference sequence). Trimming took off 0 bases at V and 0 bases at J, with 5 bases between the two ends. The length of the CDR3 is 14 residues.

V usage is TRBV7-9 and J usage is TRBJ2-5, with TRBD2 matching over 8 bases. Germline V gene lookup returns CDR1 SEHNR and CDR2 FQNEAQ (reference sequence). CDR3 length: 13 amino acids. V lost 4 bases and J lost 6; bases outside the gene matches: 4. The CDR3 spells CASSWSGGKTQYF. CDR3 nucleotides: TGTGCCAGCAGCTGGAGCGGGGGTAAGACCCAGTACTTC.

V and J are TRBV11-2 and TRBJ2-7; D is uncertain. CDR3 size: 12 residues. Deletions cut 5 bases from V and 2 bases from J, with 7 bases between. CDR1 and CDR2 from the germline V gene are SGHAT and FQNNGV. In nucleotides, the CDR3 is TGTGCCAGCAGCCCTTTGGCCTACGAGCAGTACTTC. This encodes CASSPLAYEQYF.

The chain is built from TRBV29-1 and TRBJ2-1; a possible D gene is TRBD2 (6 bases). The CDR3 is 14 residues long. V was shortened by 7 bases and J by 0 bases, with 13 bases between the two germline ends. Germline values: CDR1 SQVTM, CDR2 ANQGSEA. CDR3 region: CSGRGPGSYNEQFF. Here the CDR3 DNA reads TGCAGCGGGAGGGGTCCGGGCTCCTACAATGAGCAGTTCTTC.

This clone has only a few counts. A read error may account for a junction end that differs from germline. This sequence joins TRBV29-1 and TRBJ2-1; 9 positions agree with TRBD1. The CDR3 loop spans 14 amino acids. CDR1 SQVTM and CDR2 ANQGSEA come from the germline V gene. This CDR3 reads CSVEDRGSYNEQFF. CDR3 sequence (DNA): TGCAGCGTGGAAGACAGGGGGTCGTACAATGAGCAGTTCTTC.

The V gene is TRBV30, the J gene TRBJ2-5; 13 nucleotides line up with TRBD2. This CDR3 has 17 amino acids. CDR1 is GTSNPN, CDR2 SVGIG, per germline (reference sequence). J was trimmed by 2 bases and V by 5 bases; bases with no gene match: 11. CDR3 loop: CAWDTGTSGALQETQYF. CDR3 nucleotide sequence: TGTGCCTGGGATACTGGGACTAGCGGGGCCCTTCAAGAGACCCAGTACTTC.

The chain couples TRBV6-5 to TRBJ2-3, with unresolved D. V lost 4 bases, J lost 3 bases, and 8 bases lay in between. This CDR3 contains 13 residues. From germline, CDR1 is MNHEY and CDR2 SVGAGI. This CDR3 reads CASSFGGTDTQYF. The CDR3 coding sequence is TGTGCCAGCAGTTTTGGCGGAACAGATACGCAGTATTTT.

V and J are TRBV29-1 and TRBJ2-5, with 7 nucleotides matching TRBD2. CDR1 SQVTM and CDR2 ANQGSEA come from the germline V gene. V lost 8 bases to trimming and J lost 14 bases; unmatched junction nucleotides: 5. The CDR3 is made up of 8 amino acids. Here the CDR3 DNA reads TGCAGCCTGCCGGGGGGTTACTTC. Its translation is CSLPGGYF.

The chain carries TRBV9 and TRBJ2-4; a possible D gene is TRBD1 (8 bases). The germline V and J ends were trimmed by 3 bases and 8 bases, with 18 bases remaining between them. This CDR3 has 15 residues. The germline CDR1 and CDR2 sequences are SGDLS and YYNGEE. This CDR3 reads CASSDQTGAGDIQYF. In nucleotides, the CDR3 is TGTGCCAGCAGCGACCAGACAGGGGCGGGGGACATTCAGTACTTC.

This chain uses TRBV29-1 with TRBJ2-7, with TRBD1 as a possible D gene (5 bases). V was pared by 6 bases and J by 2 bases, with 14 bases between. Germline-derived CDR1 and CDR2 are SQVTM and ANQGSEA. This CDR3 region has 13 residues. DNA of the CDR3: TGCAGCGTCGCGAAGGACATGACCTACGAGCAGTACTTC. Protein: CSVAKDMTYEQYF.

This clone was seen a few times. V gene TRBV4-2 combines with J gene TRBJ2-7, with D maybe TRBD2 (6 bases). CDR3 length equals 14 residues. With 3 bases removed from V and 3 bases from J, the gap between germline ends came to 12 bases. Germline V gene lookup returns CDR1 LGHNA and CDR2 YNFKEQ. CDR3 sequence (DNA): TGTGCCAGCAGCCAGGACCTGGGACTCTACGAGCAGTACTTC. It specifies CASSQDLGLYEQYF.

The rearrangement uses TRBV19 and TRBJ1-6, with D possibly matching TRBD1 (5 bases). The CDR3 length is 14 residues. V was clipped by 2 bases and J by 6 bases, with 8 bases between them. Germline CDR1 reads LNHDA; CDR2 reads SQIVND (reference sequence). As DNA, the CDR3 is TGTGCCAGTAGTATACAGGGTAGTAATTCACCCCTCCACTTT. Translated, it gives CASSIQGSNSPLHF.